The entry below gives a single T cell receptor beta chain sequence along with its context. Its antigen is unknown. This record belongs to a study of response to subunit inactivated influenza vaccine. Study results and limitations: Few additional T cells are recruited per seasonal influenza vaccination, authors suggested.

TCRdb recomputed calls from the RT-PCR reads with MiXCR, one row per CDR3 protein. The sample carries about 530,000 distinct CDR3 sequences, approximately 12% recorded once. The TCR originated in a man aged 45 to 65 who received an inactivated influenza vaccine. Sequences were derived from PBMCs from blood, sampled roughly 6 weeks after vaccination.

CDR3 sequence: CASSLGPLGAGDTQYF. The CDR3 DNA follows: TGCGCCAGCAGCTTGGGGCCTCTGGGGGCTGGAGATACGCAGTATTTT. The chain recombines TRBV5-1 with TRBJ2-3; D might be TRBD1 (6 bases). The CDR3 is 16 residues long. Germline V lookup: CDR1 SGHRS, CDR2 YFSETQ. Trimming took off 0 bases at V and 5 bases at J, with 16 bases between the two ends.